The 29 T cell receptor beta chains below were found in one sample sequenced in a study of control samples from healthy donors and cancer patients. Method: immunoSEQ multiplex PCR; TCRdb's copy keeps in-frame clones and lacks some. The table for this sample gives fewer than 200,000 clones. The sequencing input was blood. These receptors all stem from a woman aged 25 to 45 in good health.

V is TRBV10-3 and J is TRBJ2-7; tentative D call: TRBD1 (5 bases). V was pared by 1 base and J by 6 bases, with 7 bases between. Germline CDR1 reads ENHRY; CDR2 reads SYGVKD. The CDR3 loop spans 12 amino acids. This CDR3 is CAISEFDSEQYF. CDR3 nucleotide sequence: TGTGCCATCAGTGAGTTCGACAGCGAGCAGTACTTC.

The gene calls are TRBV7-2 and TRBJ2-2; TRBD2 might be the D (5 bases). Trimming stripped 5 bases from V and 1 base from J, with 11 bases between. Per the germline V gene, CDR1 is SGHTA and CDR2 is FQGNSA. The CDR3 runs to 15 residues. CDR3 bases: TGTGCCAGCAGCAAGGGAGCTCAGAACACCGGGGAGCTGTTTTTT. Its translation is CASSKGAQNTGELFF. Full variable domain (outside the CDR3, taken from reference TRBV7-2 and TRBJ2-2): GAGVSQSPSNKVTEKGKDVELRCDPISGHTALYWYRQSLGQGLEFLIYFQGNSAPDKSGLPSDRFSAERTGGSVSTLTIQRTQQEDSAVYLCASSKGAQNTGELFFGEGSRLTVL.

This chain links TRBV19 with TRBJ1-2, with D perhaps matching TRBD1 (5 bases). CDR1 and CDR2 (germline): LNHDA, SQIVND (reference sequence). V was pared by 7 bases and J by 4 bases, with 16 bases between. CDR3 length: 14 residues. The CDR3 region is CASTAVGAVYGYTF. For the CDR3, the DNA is TGTGCCAGTACCGCAGTCGGGGCCGTCTATGGCTACACCTTC. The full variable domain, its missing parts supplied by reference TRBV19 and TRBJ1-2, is DGGITQSPKYLFRKEGQNVTLSCEQNLNHDAMYWYRQDPGQGLRLIYYSQIVNDFQKGDIAEGYSVSREKKESFPLTVTSAQKNPTAFYLCASTAVGAVYGYTFGSGTRLTVV.

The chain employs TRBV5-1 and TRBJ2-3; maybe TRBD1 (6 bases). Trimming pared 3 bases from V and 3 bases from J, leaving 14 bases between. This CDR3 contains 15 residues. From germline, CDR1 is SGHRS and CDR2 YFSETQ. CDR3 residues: CASSSEGVGTDTQYF. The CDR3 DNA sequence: TGCGCCAGCAGCTCCGAGGGGGTAGGAACAGATACGCAGTATTTT.

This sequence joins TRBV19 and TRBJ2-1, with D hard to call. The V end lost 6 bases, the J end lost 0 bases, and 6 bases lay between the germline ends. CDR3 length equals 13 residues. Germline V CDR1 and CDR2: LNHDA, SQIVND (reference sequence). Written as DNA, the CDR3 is TGTGCCAGTAGGAGGAGCTCCTACAATGAGCAGTTCTTC. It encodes CASRRSSYNEQFF.

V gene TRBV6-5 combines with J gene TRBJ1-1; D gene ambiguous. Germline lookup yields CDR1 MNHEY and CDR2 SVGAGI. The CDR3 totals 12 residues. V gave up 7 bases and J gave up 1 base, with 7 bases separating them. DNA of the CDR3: TGTGCCAGCATATCGGGGAACACTGAAGCTTTCTTT. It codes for CASISGNTEAFF.

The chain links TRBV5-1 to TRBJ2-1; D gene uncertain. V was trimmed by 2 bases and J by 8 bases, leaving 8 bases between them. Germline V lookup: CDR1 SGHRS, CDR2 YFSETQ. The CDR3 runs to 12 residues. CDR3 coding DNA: TGCGCCAGCAGCTTACTCGACGATGAGCAGTTCTTC. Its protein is CASSLLDDEQFF.

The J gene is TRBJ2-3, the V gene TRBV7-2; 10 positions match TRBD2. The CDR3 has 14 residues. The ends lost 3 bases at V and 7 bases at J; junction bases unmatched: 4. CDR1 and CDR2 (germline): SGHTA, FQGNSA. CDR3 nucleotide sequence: TGTGCCAGCAGCTTCACTAGCGGGGAAAATACGCAGTATTTT. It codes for CASSFTSGENTQYF. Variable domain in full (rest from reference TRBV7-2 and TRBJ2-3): GAGVSQSPSNKVTEKGKDVELRCDPISGHTALYWYRQSLGQGLEFLIYFQGNSAPDKSGLPSDRFSAERTGGSVSTLTIQRTQQEDSAVYLCASSFTSGENTQYFGPGTRLTVL.

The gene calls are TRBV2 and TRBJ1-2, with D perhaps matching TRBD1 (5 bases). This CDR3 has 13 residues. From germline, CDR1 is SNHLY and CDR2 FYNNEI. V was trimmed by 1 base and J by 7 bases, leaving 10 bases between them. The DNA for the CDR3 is TGTGCCAGCAGTGAAGATTGGGGCGGTGGCTACACCTTC. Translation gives CASSEDWGGGYTF.

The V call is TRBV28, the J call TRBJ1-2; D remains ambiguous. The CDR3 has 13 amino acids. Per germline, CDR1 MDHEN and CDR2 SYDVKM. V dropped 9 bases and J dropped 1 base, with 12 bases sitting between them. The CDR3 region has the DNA TGTGCCAGTAAACGCGGGGTTAACTATGGCTACACCTTC. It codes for CASKRGVNYGYTF.

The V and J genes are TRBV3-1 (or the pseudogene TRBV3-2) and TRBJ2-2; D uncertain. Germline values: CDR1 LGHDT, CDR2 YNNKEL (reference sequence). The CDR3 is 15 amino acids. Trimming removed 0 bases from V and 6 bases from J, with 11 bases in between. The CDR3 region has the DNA TGTGCCAGCAGCCAAGATGACCGGGCCGCCGGGGAGCTGTTTTTT. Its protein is CASSQDDRAAGELFF.

CDR3 sequence: CASSQGHPSYNEQFF. Written as DNA, the CDR3 is TGTGCCAGCAGCCAAGGACACCCCTCCTACAATGAGCAGTTCTTC. The V call is TRBV14, the J call TRBJ2-1, with D hard to call. Trimming took off 1 base at V and 0 bases at J, with 7 bases between the two ends. The CDR3 consists of 15 residues. CDR1 is SGHDN and CDR2 is FVKESK in the germline V gene.

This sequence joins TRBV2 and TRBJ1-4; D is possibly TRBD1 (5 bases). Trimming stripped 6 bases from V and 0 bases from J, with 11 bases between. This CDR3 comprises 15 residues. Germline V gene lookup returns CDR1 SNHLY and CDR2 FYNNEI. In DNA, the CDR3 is TGTGCCAGCAGCCCCGACAGAACAACTAATGAAAAACTGTTTTTT. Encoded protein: CASSPDRTTNEKLFF.

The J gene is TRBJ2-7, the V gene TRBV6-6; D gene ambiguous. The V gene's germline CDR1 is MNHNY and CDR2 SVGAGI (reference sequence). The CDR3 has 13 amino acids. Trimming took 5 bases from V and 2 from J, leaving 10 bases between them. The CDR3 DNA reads TGTGCCAGCAGTGTCAGGTCCCCCTACGAGCAGTACTTC. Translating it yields CASSVRSPYEQYF.

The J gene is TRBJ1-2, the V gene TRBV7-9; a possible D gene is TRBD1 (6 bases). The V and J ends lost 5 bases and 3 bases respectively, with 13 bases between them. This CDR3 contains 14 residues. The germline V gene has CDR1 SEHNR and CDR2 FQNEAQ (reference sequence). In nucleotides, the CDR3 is TGTGCCAGCAGCGAACAGGGACCTGACTATGGCTACACCTTC. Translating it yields CASSEQGPDYGYTF. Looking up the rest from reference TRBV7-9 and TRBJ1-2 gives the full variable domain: DTGVSQNPRHKITKRGQNVTFRCDPISEHNRLYWYRQTLGQGPEFLTYFQNEAQLEKSRLLSDRFSAERPKGSFSTLEIQRTEQGDSAMYLCASSEQGPDYGYTFGSGTRLTVV.

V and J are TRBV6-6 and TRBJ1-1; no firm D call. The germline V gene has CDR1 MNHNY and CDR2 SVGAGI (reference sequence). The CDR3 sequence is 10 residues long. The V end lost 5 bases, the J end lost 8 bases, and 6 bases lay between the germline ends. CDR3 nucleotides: TGTGCCAGCAGTAGGAGAGAAGCTTTCTTT. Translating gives CASSRREAFF.

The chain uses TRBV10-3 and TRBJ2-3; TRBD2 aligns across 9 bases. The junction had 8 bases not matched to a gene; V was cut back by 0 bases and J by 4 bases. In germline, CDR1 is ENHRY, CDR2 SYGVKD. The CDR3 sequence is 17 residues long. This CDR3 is CAISESPGGGAPDTQYF. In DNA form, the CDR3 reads TGTGCCATCAGTGAGTCCCCTGGCGGGGGGGCTCCAGATACGCAGTATTTT.

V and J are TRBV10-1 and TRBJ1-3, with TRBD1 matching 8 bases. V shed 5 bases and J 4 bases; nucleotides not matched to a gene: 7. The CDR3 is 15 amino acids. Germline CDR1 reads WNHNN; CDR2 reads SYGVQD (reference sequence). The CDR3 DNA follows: TGCGCCAGCAGTAAACCGGGACAGGAGGGAAACACCATATATTTT. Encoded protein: CASSKPGQEGNTIYF.

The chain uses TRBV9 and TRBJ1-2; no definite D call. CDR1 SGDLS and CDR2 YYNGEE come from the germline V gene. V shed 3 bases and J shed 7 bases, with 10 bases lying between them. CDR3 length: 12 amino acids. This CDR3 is CASSAILIGYTF. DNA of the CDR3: TGTGCCAGCAGCGCCATATTAATTGGCTACACCTTC. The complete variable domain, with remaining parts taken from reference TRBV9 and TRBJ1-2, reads DSGVTQTPKHLITATGQRVTLRCSPRSGDLSVYWYQQSLDQGLQFLIQYYNGEERAKGNILERFSAQQFPDLHSELNLSSLELGDSALYFCASSAILIGYTFGSGTRLTVV.

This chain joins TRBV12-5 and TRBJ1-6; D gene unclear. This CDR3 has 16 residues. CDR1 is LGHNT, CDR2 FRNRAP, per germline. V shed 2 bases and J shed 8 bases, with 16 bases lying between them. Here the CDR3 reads CASGLPHPGRYSPLHF. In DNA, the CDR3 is TGTGCTAGTGGTTTGCCCCACCCCGGAAGGTATTCACCCCTCCACTTT.

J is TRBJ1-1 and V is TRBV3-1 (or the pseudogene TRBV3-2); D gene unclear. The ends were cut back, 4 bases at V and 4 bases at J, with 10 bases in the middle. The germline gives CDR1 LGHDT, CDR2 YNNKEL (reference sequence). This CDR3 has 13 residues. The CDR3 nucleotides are TGTGCCAGCAGCCCGGCTTTGTCCACTGAAGCTTTCTTT. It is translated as CASSPALSTEAFF.

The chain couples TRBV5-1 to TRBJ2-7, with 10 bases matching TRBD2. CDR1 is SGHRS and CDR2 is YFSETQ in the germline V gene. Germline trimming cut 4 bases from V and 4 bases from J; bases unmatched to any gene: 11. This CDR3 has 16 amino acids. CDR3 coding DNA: TGCGCCAGCAGCCCGGGGGTAGCGGGGGGCTTATACGAGCAGTACTTC. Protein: CASSPGVAGGLYEQYF.

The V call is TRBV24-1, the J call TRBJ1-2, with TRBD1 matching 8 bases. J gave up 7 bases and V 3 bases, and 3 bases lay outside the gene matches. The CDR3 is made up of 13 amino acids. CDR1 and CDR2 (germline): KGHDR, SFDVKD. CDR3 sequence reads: CATSDLDRGGYTF. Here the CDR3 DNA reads TGTGCCACCAGTGATCTCGACAGGGGTGGCTACACCTTC.

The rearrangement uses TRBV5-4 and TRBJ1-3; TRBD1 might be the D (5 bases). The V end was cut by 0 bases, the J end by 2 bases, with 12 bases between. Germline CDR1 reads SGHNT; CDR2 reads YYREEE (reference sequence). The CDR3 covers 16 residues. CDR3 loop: CASSLAGLGPGNTIYF. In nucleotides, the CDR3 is TGTGCCAGCAGCTTGGCCGGTTTGGGGCCTGGAAACACCATATATTTT.

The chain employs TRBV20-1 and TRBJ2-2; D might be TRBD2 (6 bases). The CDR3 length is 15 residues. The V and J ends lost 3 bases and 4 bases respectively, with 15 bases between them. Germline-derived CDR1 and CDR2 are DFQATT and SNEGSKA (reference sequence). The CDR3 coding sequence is TGCAGTGCTAGTCGGGACTCCAGATTCACCGGGGAGCTGTTTTTT. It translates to CSASRDSRFTGELFF.

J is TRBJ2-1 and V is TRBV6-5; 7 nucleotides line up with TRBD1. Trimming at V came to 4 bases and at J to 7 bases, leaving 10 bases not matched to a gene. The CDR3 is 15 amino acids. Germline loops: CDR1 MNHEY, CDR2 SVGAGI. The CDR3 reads CASSLTGLRSNEQFF. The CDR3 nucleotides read TGTGCCAGCAGTTTGACAGGGTTAAGATCAAATGAGCAGTTCTTC.

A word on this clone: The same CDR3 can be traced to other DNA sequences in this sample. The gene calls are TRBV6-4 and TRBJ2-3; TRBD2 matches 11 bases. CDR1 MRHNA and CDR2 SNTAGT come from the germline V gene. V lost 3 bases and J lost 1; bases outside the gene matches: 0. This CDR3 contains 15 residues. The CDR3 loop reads CASSETSGGTDTQYF. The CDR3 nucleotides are TGTGCCAGCAGTGAGACTAGCGGGGGCACAGATACGCAGTATTTT.

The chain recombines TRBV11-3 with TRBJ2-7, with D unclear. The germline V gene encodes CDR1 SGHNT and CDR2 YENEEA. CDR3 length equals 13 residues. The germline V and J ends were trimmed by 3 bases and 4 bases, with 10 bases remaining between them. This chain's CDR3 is CASSLRQGYEQYF. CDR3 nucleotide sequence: TGTGCCAGCAGCTTGAGACAAGGGTACGAGCAGTACTTC.

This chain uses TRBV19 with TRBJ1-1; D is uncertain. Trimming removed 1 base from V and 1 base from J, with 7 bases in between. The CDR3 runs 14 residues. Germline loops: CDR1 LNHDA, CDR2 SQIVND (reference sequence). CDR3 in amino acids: CASSIVPENTEAFF. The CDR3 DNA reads TGTGCCAGTAGTATAGTTCCAGAGAACACTGAAGCTTTCTTT.